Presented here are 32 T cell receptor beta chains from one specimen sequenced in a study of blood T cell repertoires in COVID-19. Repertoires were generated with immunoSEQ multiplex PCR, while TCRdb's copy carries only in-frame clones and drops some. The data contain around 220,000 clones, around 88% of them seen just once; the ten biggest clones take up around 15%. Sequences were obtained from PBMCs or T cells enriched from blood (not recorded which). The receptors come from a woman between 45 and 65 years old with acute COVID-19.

CDR3 DNA: TGCGCCAGCAGCTACCGACTAGGAGGGGACTACGAGCAGTACTTC. Its translation is CASSYRLGGDYEQYF. This chain uses TRBV5-1 with TRBJ2-7, with D possibly matching TRBD2 (6 bases). The CDR3 has 15 amino acids. Trimming shortened V by 3 bases and J by 3 bases, and 16 bases separated the two germline ends. Germline CDR1 and CDR2: SGHRS and YFSETQ.

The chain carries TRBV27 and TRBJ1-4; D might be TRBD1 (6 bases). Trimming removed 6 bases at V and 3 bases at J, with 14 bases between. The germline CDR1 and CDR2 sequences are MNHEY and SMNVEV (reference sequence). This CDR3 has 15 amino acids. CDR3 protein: CASSRKGGPNEKLFF. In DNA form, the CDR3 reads TGTGCCAGCAGCAGGAAAGGGGGACCTAATGAAAAACTGTTTTTT.

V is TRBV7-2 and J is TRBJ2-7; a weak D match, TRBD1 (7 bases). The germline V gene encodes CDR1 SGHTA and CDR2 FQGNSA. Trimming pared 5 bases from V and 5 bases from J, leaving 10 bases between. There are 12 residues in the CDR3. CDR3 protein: CASSGGTDEQYF. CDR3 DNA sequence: TGTGCCAGCAGCGGAGGGACAGACGAGCAGTACTTC.

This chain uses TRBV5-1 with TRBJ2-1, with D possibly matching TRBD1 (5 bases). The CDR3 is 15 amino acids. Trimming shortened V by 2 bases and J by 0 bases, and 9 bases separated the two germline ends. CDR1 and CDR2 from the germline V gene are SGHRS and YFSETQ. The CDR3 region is CASSFDSTSYNEQFF. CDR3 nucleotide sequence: TGCGCCAGCAGCTTCGACAGTACCTCCTACAATGAGCAGTTCTTC. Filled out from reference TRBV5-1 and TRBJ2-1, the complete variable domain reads KAGVTQTPRYLIKTRGQQVTLSCSPISGHRSVSWYQQTPGQGLQFLFEYFSETQRNKGNFPGRFSGRQFSNSRSEMNVSTLELGDSALYLCASSFDSTSYNEQFFGPGTRLTVL.

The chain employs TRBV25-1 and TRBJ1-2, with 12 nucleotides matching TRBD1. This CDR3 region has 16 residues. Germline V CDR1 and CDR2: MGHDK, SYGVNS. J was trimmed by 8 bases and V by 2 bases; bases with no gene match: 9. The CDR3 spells CASSEAGTGGADGYTF. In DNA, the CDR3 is TGTGCCAGCAGTGAAGCAGGGACAGGGGGCGCCGACGGCTACACCTTC.

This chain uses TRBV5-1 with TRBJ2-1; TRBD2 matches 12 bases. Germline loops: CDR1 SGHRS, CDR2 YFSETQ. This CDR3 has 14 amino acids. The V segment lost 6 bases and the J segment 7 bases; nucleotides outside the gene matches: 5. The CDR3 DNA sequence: TGCGCCAGCATCCCGACTAGCGGGAGTAATGAGCAGTTCTTC. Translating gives CASIPTSGSNEQFF.

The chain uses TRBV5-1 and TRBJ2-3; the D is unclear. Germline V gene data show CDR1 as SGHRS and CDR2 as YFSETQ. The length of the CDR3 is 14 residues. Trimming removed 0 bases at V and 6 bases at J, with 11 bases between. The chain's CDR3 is CASSLEMQKDTQYF. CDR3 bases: TGCGCCAGCAGCTTGGAGATGCAGAAGGATACGCAGTATTTT.

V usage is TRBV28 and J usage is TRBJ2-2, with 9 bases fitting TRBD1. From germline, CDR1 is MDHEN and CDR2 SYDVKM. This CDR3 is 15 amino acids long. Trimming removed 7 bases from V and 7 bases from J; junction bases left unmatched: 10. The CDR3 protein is CASTSGTGLSGELFF. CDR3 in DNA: TGTGCCAGCACCTCCGGGACAGGGCTGAGCGGGGAGCTGTTTTTT.

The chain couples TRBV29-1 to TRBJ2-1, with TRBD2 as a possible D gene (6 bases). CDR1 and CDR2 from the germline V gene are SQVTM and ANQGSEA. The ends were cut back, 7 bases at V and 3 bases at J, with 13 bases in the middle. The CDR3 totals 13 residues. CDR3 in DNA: TGCAGCGGGGCCGGGACTCGCTACAATGAGCAGTTCTTC. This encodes CSGAGTRYNEQFF.

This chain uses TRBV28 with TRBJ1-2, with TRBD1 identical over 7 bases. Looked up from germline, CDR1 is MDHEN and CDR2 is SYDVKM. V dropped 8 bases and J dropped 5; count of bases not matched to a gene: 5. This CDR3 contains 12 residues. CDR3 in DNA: TGTGCCAGCGGGGACAGTGGATATGGCTACACCTTC. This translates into CASGDSGYGYTF.

DNA of the CDR3: TGTGCCAGCAGCCAAAACCAGGACAGGAACACCGGGGAGCTGTTTTTT. Its protein is CASSQNQDRNTGELFF. The chain joins TRBV14 to TRBJ2-2; D may be TRBD1 (6 bases). CDR3 length: 16 residues. Germline V gives CDR1 SGHDN, CDR2 FVKESK. V lost 2 bases and J lost 1, with 11 bases in between.

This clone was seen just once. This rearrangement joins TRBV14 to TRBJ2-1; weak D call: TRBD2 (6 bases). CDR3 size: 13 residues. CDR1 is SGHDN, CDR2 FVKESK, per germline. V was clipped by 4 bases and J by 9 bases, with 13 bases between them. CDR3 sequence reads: CASSPRLVGEQFF. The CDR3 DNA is TGTGCCAGCAGCCCACGACTAGTTGGTGAGCAGTTCTTC. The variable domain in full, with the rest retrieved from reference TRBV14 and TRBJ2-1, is EAGVTQFPSHSVIEKGQTVTLRCDPISGHDNLYWYRRVMGKEIKFLLHFVKESKQDESGMPNNRFLAERTGGTYSTLKVQPAELEDSGVYFCASSPRLVGEQFFGPGTRLTVL.

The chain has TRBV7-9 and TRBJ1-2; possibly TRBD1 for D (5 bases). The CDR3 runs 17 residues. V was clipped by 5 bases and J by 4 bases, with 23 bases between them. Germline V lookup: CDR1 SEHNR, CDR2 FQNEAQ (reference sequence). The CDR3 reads CASSPGPRTITGYGYTF. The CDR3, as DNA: TGTGCCAGCAGCCCAGGGCCACGAACCATCACGGGCTATGGCTACACCTTC.

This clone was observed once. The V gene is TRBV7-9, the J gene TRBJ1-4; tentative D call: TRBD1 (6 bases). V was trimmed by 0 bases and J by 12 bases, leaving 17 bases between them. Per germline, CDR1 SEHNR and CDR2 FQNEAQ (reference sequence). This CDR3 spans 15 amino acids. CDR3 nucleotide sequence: TGTGCCAGCAGCTTAGCAGGACAGCTCCCGAGGCAACTGTTTTTT. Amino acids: CASSLAGQLPRQLFF.

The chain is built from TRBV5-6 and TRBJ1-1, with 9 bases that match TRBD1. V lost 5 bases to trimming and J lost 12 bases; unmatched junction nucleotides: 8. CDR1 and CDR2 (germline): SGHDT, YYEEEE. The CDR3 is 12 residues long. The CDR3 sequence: CASSNRGLPSFF. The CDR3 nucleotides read TGTGCCAGCAGTAACAGGGGGCTCCCGTCTTTCTTT.

The CDR3 loop reads CASSLRGLTEAFF. In DNA form, the CDR3 reads TGTGCCAGCAGCTTAAGGGGGCTTACTGAAGCTTTCTTT. The rearrangement links TRBV13 to TRBJ1-1, with 7 bases matching TRBD1. The CDR3 is 13 residues long. Losses at the gene ends were 2 bases for V and 5 bases for J; bases not matched to a gene: 2. Germline V gene data show CDR1 as PRHDT and CDR2 as FYEKMQ (reference sequence).

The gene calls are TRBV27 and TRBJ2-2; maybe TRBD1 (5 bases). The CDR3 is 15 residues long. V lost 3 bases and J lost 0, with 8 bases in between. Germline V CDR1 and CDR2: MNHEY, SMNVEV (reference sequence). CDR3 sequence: CASSFRGTNTGELFF. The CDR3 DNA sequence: TGTGCCAGCAGTTTTAGGGGAACGAACACCGGGGAGCTGTTTTTT.

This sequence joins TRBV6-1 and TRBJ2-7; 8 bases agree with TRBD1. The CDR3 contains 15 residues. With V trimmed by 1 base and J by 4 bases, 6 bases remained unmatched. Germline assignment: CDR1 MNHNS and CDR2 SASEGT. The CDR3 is CASSEGAGGFYEQYF. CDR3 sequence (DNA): TGTGCCAGCAGTGAAGGGGCAGGGGGCTTTTACGAGCAGTACTTC.

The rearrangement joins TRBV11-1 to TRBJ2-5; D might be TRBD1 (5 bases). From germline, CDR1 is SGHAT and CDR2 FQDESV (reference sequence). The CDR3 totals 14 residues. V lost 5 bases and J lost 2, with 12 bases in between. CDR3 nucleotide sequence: TGTGCCAGCAGCCCATGGACAAGACAAGAGACCCAGTACTTC. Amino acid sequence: CASSPWTRQETQYF.

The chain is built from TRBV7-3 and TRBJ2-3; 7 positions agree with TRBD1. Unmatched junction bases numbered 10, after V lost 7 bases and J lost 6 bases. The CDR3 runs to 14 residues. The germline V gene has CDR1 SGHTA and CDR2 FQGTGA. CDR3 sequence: CASTVLDRVDTQYF. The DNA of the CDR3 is TGTGCCAGCACCGTACTCGACAGGGTCGATACGCAGTATTTT.

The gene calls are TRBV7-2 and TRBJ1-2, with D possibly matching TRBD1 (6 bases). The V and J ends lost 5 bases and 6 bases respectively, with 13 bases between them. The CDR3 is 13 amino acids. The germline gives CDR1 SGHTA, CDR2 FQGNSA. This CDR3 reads CASSLGAGDGYTF. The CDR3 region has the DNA TGTGCCAGCAGCCTAGGGGCAGGGGATGGCTACACCTTC. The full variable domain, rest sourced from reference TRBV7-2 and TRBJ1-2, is GAGVSQSPSNKVTEKGKDVELRCDPISGHTALYWYRQSLGQGLEFLIYFQGNSAPDKSGLPSDRFSAERTGGSVSTLTIQRTQQEDSAVYLCASSLGAGDGYTFGSGTRLTVV.

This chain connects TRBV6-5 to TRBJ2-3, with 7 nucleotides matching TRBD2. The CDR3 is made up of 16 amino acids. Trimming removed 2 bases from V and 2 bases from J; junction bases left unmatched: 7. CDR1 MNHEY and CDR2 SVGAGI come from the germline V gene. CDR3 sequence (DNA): TGTGCCAGCAGTTACGGGGAGCGGGGATTCACAGATACGCAGTATTTT. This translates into CASSYGERGFTDTQYF.

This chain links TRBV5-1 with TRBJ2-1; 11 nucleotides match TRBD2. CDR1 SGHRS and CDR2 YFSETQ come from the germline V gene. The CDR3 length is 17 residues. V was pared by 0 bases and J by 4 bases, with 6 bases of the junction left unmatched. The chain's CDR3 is CASSLGIAGGSYNEQFF. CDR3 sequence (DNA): TGCGCCAGCAGCTTGGGGATAGCGGGAGGGAGTTACAATGAGCAGTTCTTC.

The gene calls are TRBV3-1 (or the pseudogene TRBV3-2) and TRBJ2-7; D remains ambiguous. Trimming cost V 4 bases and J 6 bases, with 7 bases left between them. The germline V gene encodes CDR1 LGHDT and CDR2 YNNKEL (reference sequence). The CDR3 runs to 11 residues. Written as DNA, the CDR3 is TGTGCCAGCAGCCGCGAGTCCGAGCAGTACTTC. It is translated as CASSRESEQYF.

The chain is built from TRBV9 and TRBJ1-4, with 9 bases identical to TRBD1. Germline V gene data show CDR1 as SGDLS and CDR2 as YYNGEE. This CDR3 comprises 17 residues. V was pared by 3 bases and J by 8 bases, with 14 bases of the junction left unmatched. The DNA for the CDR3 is TGTGCCAGCAGCGGGCGGGACAGGGATGGTGGCCCGGAAAAACTGTTTTTT. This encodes CASSGRDRDGGPEKLFF.

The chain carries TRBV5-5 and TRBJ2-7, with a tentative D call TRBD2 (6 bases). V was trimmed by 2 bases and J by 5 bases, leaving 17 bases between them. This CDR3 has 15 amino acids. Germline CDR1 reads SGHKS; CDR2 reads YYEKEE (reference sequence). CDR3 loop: CASSLGTRLKDEQYF. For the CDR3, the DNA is TGTGCCAGCAGCTTAGGGACTCGCCTCAAGGACGAGCAGTACTTC.

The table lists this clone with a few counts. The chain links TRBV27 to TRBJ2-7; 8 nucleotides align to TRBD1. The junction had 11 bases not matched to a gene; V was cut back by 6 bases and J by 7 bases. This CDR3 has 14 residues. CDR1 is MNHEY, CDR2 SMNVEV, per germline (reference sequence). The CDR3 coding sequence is TGTGCCAGCAGCCCGGACAGGGTTGTAGGGGAGCAGTACTTC. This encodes CASSPDRVVGEQYF.

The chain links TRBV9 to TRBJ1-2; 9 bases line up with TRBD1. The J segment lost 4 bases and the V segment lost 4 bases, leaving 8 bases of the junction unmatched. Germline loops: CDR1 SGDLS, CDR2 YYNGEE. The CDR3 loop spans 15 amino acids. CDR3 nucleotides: TGTGCCAGCAGCCCGAGGACAGGGGTTACCTATGGCTACACCTTC. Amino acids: CASSPRTGVTYGYTF.

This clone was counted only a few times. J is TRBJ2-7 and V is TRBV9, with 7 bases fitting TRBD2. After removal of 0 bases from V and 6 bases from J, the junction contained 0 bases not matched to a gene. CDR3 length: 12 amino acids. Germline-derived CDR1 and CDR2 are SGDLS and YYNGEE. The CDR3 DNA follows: TGTGCCAGCAGCGTAGGGGAGGGCGAGCAGTACTTC. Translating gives CASSVGEGEQYF.

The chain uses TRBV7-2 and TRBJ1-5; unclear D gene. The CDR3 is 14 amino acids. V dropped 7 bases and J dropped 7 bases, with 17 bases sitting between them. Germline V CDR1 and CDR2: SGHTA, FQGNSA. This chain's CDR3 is CASTSLGGRQPQHF. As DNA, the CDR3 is TGTGCCAGCACCTCCCTCGGAGGTCGACAGCCCCAGCATTTT.

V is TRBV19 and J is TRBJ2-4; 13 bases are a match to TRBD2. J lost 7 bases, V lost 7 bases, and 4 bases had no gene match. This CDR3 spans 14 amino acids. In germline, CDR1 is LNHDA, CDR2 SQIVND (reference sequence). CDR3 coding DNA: TGTGCCAGTACAACTAGCGGGAGGGGGAACATTCAGTACTTC. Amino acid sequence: CASTTSGRGNIQYF. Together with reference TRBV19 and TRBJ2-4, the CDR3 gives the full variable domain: DGGITQSPKYLFRKEGQNVTLSCEQNLNHDAMYWYRQDPGQGLRLIYYSQIVNDFQKGDIAEGYSVSREKKESFPLTVTSAQKNPTAFYLCASTTSGRGNIQYFGAGTRLSVL.

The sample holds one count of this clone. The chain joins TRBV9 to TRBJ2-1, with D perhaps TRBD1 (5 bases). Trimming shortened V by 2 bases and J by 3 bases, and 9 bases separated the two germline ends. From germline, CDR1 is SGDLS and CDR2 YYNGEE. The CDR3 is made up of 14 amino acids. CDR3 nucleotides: TGTGCCAGCAGCGTTACGGACAACTACAATGAGCAGTTCTTC. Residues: CASSVTDNYNEQFF.